This T cell receptor (beta chain) is drawn from a study of T cells after yellow fever vaccination. Overall study context: It was SMART-Seq v4 Ultra Low Input that prepared the fractions with low cell numbers. Findings and caveats of the study: Highly abundant clonotypes carried over from the bulk population could end up in FACS-sorted repertoires as contaminants.

Template switching with 5'RACE generated the TCR cDNA and added a universal primer site and UMIs. TCRdb analysed the 5' RACE reads with MiXCR anew, one entry per CDR3 protein. This table has roughly 63,000 distinct CDR3 sequences, around 7.4% appearing once. Concerning this clonotype itself: The antigen remains unidentified.

CDR3 length equals 16 residues. The chain combines TRBV21-1 with TRBJ2-3. TRBV21-1 is deemed a pseudogene. The TCR sequence derives from a man younger than 40 who received the YFV17D yellow fever vaccine. The sample was CD8+ T cells sorted from PBMCs, taken 15 days after the yellow fever booster vaccination. This CDR3 is CASSSISTASTDTQYF. In DNA, the CDR3 is TGTGCCAGCAGCTCGATCTCGACAGCTAGCACAGATACGCAGTATTTT.